These T cell receptor beta chains were read from a single sample in a study of a mutant IDH1 vaccine in newly diagnosed glioma. Only in-frame clones appear in the TCRdb table, and some are missing; sequencing was by immunoSEQ multiplex PCR. The sample shows 40,000 or so clones, around 83% of them seen only once. Their cognate antigens are unknown. The sample here was PBMCs, taken from a glioma patient whose treatment included an IDH1 peptide vaccine. The receptors stem from a man aged 40-55 years with glioma. Both conserved end residues are part of each CDR3. Each record gives: V gene, D gene, J gene, CDR3 DNA, CDR3 protein. A D gene is named only where the DNA matches it firmly.

V: TRBV7-6
D: TRBD2
J: TRBJ2-7
DNA: TGTGCCAGCAGCGGATCTAGCGGGAGCCTCTACGAGCAGTACTTC
CDR3: CASSGSSGSLYEQYF

V: TRBV7-7
D: -
J: TRBJ2-5
DNA: TGTGCTAGCAGCCCCACGGGTGGAGGGGAGACCCAGTACTTC
CDR3: CASSPTGGGETQYF

V: TRBV25-1
D: -
J: TRBJ2-5
DNA: TGTGCCAGCAGTGAAATTACTGGCAGGGGGGCGGAGACCCAGTACTTC
CDR3: CASSEITGRGAETQYF

V: TRBV11-2
D: TRBD1
J: TRBJ2-7
DNA: TGTGCCAGCAGCAGGGACAGGGGTCAGGTGGAGCAGTACTTC
CDR3: CASSRDRGQVEQYF

V: TRBV7-2
D: TRBD2
J: TRBJ2-3
DNA: TGTGCCAGCAGCTACTCCGGGACTAGCGTAGATACGCAGTATTTT
CDR3: CASSYSGTSVDTQYF

V: TRBV5-8
D: TRBD1
J: TRBJ1-2
DNA: TGTGCCAGCAGCTTGGAAATCACAGGGGGCGGTGGCTACACCTTC
CDR3: CASSLEITGGGGYTF

V: TRBV5-1
D: -
J: TRBJ2-7
DNA: TGCGCCAGCAGCTACTATTCCGGGACTGCCTACGAGCAGTACTTC
CDR3: CASSYYSGTAYEQYF

V: TRBV27
D: -
J: TRBJ1-5
DNA: TGTGCCAGCAGTTTTCGTGCAGGGGCTGTTAATCAGCCCCAGCATTTT
CDR3: CASSFRAGAVNQPQHF

V: TRBV2
D: -
J: TRBJ1-5
DNA: TGTGCCAGCAGGTCCAGAAATAGCAATCAGCCCCAGCATTTT
CDR3: CASRSRNSNQPQHF

V: TRBV5-4
D: -
J: TRBJ1-2
DNA: TGTGCCAGCAGCTTCGACAGGAGAGTTAGTGGCTACACCTTC
CDR3: CASSFDRRVSGYTF

V: TRBV10-3
D: -
J: TRBJ2-7
DNA: TGTGCCGCCAATCCGGAGGGGTTTTACGAGCAGTACTTC
CDR3: CAANPEGFYEQYF

V: TRBV18
D: TRBD2
J: TRBJ2-7
DNA: TGTGCCAGCTCACGCCCGGGCGGGGGAGAGCAGTACTTC
CDR3: CASSRPGGGEQYF

V: TRBV10-3
D: TRBD1
J: TRBJ2-7
DNA: TGTGCCATCAGTCCCGGGACAGTAAGTTTCTACGAGCAGTACTTC
CDR3: CAISPGTVSFYEQYF

V: TRBV2
D: -
J: TRBJ2-5
DNA: TGTGCCAGCAAGCGGGACACCGGGCAAGAGACCCAGTACTTC
CDR3: CASKRDTGQETQYF

V: TRBV10-3
D: TRBD1
J: TRBJ1-4
DNA: TGTGCCATCAGTGCAGGGACAGGCATTCCCACTAATGAAAAACTGTTTTTT
CDR3: CAISAGTGIPTNEKLFF

V: TRBV28
D: -
J: TRBJ1-5
DNA: TGTGCCAGCAGTTTGCCGACAGGTACAGGAATGTCCCAGCATTTT
CDR3: CASSLPTGTGMSQHF

V: TRBV2
D: TRBD2
J: TRBJ2-1
DNA: TGTGCCAGCAAACGCATGATAGCGGGAGGCAGCGAGCAGTTCTTC
CDR3: CASKRMIAGGSEQFF

V: TRBV6-5
D: -
J: TRBJ2-7
DNA: TGTGCCAGCAGTTTCCACTCGTCGCAGGGAAGTGGGGGTCTGTACTTC
CDR3: CASSFHSSQGSGGLYF

V: TRBV2
D: -
J: TRBJ1-1
DNA: TGTGCCAGCAAGGGCAGGGCGGGCACTGAAGCTTTCTTT
CDR3: CASKGRAGTEAFF

V: TRBV6-5
D: -
J: TRBJ2-7
DNA: TGTGCCAGCAGTTACGAGGGACACCTTTCGTCCTACGAGCAGTACTTC
CDR3: CASSYEGHLSSYEQYF

V: TRBV28
D: -
J: TRBJ1-1
DNA: TGTGCCAGCAGTTTGACAGTTTCTGAGCCTGAAGCTTTCTTT
CDR3: CASSLTVSEPEAFF

V: TRBV5-4
D: TRBD1
J: TRBJ2-2
DNA: TGTGCCACCCGGGACAGGATCACCGGGGAGCTGTTTTTT
CDR3: CATRDRITGELFF

V: TRBV15
D: TRBD1
J: TRBJ2-7
DNA: TGTGCCACCAGCAGACCGAGGGGGCGGAGATACGAGCAGTACTTC
CDR3: CATSRPRGRRYEQYF

V: TRBV6-5
D: -
J: TRBJ1-2
DNA: TGTGCCAGCAGTTACAAAGGGCCATATGGCTACACCTTC
CDR3: CASSYKGPYGYTF

V: TRBV5-8
D: TRBD1
J: TRBJ1-4
DNA: TGTGCCAGCAGCTCGGGACAGCGCATAAATGAAAAACTGTTTTTT
CDR3: CASSSGQRINEKLFF